This T cell receptor beta chain was recorded in a study of cytomegalovirus exposure and HLA in healthy donors. Study-wide results and limits: Indistinguishability led to the exclusion of some V segments, TRBV6-2 and TRBV6-3 included. Segments of the TCR beta V type were, in most cases, productive about 87% or about 30% of the time in an earlier analysis.

A note on this clone: What it recognizes is unknown.

Use of 60 Vbeta and 13 Jbeta primers characterized the PCR. Here immunoSEQ multiplex PCR was the method, and the copy in TCRdb shows in-frame clones only, minus some. The sample has tens of thousands of clones, approximately 67% seen once; the top ten hold around 7.6%. Unmatched junction bases numbered 4, after V lost 3 bases and J lost 7 bases. Germline V CDR1 and CDR2: SGHRS, YFSETQ. CDR3 length: 14 residues. The genes are TRBV5-1 and TRBJ1-5; TRBD1 aligns across 10 bases. The sequenced material came from PBMCs. The clonotype comes from a man aged 35-49 years in good health and CMV-seropositive. As DNA, the CDR3 is TGCGCCAGCAGCTCTGGACAGGGGGAACAGCCCCAGCATTTT. Its protein is CASSSGQGEQPQHF.